This TCR beta chain was identified during a study of vaccination effects on CD4 cells after COVID-19. Measured with immunoSEQ multiplex PCR; TCRdb has only the in-frame clones, and not every one. The data hold about 51,000 clones, with about 70% observed a single time. As for this clone: What it binds is unknown.

J lost 5 bases, V lost 4 bases, and 7 bases had no gene match. Germline-derived CDR1 and CDR2 are SGHNT and YENEEA. The CDR3 totals 16 residues. Following culture for approximately 11 days, CD4+ T cells were isolated. The source is a human donor who had a prior SARS-CoV-2 infection. The sequences come from CD4+ T cells from PBMCs cultured without peptide, collected before COVID-19 vaccination. The gene calls are TRBV11-3 and TRBJ2-3; 12 nucleotides match TRBD2. CDR3 nucleotide sequence: TGTGCCAGCAGCTCCCGACTAGCGGGGGTTCTAGATACGCAGTATTTT. Translation gives CASSSRLAGVLDTQYF.